A single T cell receptor (beta chain) is shown here with its context. Its antigen is still unknown. No clone much larger than this one lies a single base away; base qualities are absent. TCR CDR3 regions were amplified from genomic DNA by multiplex PCR using the deep immunoSEQ assay. For each cell subset, the extracted genomic DNA was distributed evenly across all wells of several immunoSEQ 96-well plates, and each plate served as one replicate. Each replicate PCR for sorted subsets received approximately 200 ng genomic DNA, equal to about 29,000 T cell genomes. Purified libraries were measured with a Qubit 3.0 fluorometer, size-checked on a Bioanalyzer 2100, and measured again with the KAPA Library Quantification kit. Each immunoSEQ 96-well plate was sequenced on its own single-read 150-cycle Illumina NextSeq 550 flow cell. The authors' analysis ran thus. Because only junctional sequences without quality scores were contained in the immunoSEQ output, filtering matching that applied to full-length reads could not be performed. To assign V/J genes and CDR3, sequences were annotated against IMGT germline references using PyIR, a Python wrapper for IgBLAST v1.9. Reads with weak V/J assignments (E-value above 1e-6), missing CDR3, stop codons, out-of-frame junctions, or ambiguous translated residues were removed. V3J clonotypes were defined by identical inferred V gene, J gene, and CDR3 amino acid sequence. To compute the percentage overlap between repertoires, the number of shared unique clonotypes was divided by the size of the smaller repertoire. Repertoire richness was assessed with RTK rarefaction, the Chao1 estimator, and Recon v2.1 estimates of unobserved clonotypes. OLGA was used to compute generation probabilities for all TCRbeta clonotypes that the gDNA method yielded from a handful of donors. TCRdb mirrors the immuneACCESS table, restricted to in-frame sequences. Some clones are absent from its copies; in checked studies, under half trace to an unresolved V gene, and the reason for the others is unknown. For V, J and clone size, that table is used; D and trimming come from the DNA. The sample contains more than 1.2 million clones, 98% of them found a single time. Together, the top ten hold 0.3% to 0.45% of the sample.

Healthy HIV-negative adults with no recently reported acute infections or vaccinations were included as donors. Only Caucasian adults living in Nashville, Tennessee, USA were represented among the donors. CD4+ T cells were enriched through magnetic negative selection, after which naive cells were positively selected on CD45RA and the remaining negative fraction served as the memory subset. After blood collection by leukapheresis, PBMCs were isolated using Ficoll-Histopaque density gradient centrifugation and then cryopreserved in the vapor phase of liquid nitrogen. Analytical flow cytometry was used to check the purity and quantity of every magnetically sorted T cell population. Genomic DNA was isolated from each sorted fraction and quantified by UV absorbance on a Nanodrop 2000c. CDR1 and CDR2 are drawn from the germline V gene (reference sequence): SGHKS, YYEKEE. The germline V end is reduced by 4 bases and the J end by 4 bases; junction bases left unmatched: 5. The CDR3 goes from the cysteine to the phenylalanine over 14 residues. The DNA shown is the 42-base CDR3, in frame from base 1.

This specimen belongs to a study of shared clonotypes between healthy human individuals (dated by TCRdb to 2019 to 2021). About the full investigation: A few men and a couple of women, aged 18 to 49 years, made up the cohort. For each donor, CD4 naive and CD4 memory were each given three plates, CD8 naive was given two plates, and CD8 memory was given one plate. Blood TCR repertoires of a handful of healthy adults were deeply sequenced to estimate repertoire size and the extent of clonotype sharing between individuals. To increase sequencing depth and limit assay-specific biases, different laboratories used diverse techniques to prepare libraries and sequence TCR repertoires. Per donor, leukapheresis produced somewhere between about 0.94 and 10 billion PBMCs.

Beyond this particular receptor, the publication reports: Larger estimated clonotype richness was generally found for naive subsets than for memory subsets. The small number of donors limited the genetic and exposure-history diversity represented. Rarefaction of sorted-subset datasets indicated incomplete sequencing despite the large sequencing depth. Sharing across several donors was observed for approximately 4.6% of naive CD4, under 4% of naive CD8, 2.3% of memory CD4, and around 0.4% of memory CD8 clonotypes. Clonotypes shared by all four sorted-subset donors showed higher generation probabilities than non-shared clonotypes. Pairwise subsampling led to the expectation that sequencing depth would affect the degree of clonotype sharing among donors. Sampling was limited to blood, and TCR repertoires in tissue likely differ from TCR repertoires in blood.

The V and J segments used are TRBV5-5 and TRBJ2-5, and TRBD1 aligns with 9 junction nucleotides. Sequenced: naive CD4+ T cells sorted from blood. The sample's cell subset or site label, in plain terms: CD45RA+ positively selected. This TCR derives from a man between 25 and 39 years old in good health. The CDR3 here reads CASSQGQGPETQYF. The nucleotide sequence is given as TGTGCCAGCAGCCAAGGACAGGGGCCAGAGACCCAGTACTTC.